What follows are 15 T cell receptor beta chains derived from one specimen sequenced in a study of T-cell memory formation after mild COVID-19. In TCRdb, the 5' RACE reads were re-called with MiXCR into one record per CDR3 protein. The sample includes under 300,000 distinct CDR3 sequences, around 15% of them seen just once. Source material: PBMCs or a T cell subset sorted from them (not recorded which). Receptors were obtained from a man younger than 35 who had mild COVID-19 (a few samples of this study predate the infection). Cell type and time point are not known.

The chain recombines TRBV4-3 with TRBJ2-5, with D tentatively TRBD1 or TRBD2 (5 bases each). The germline V gene encodes CDR1 LGHNA and CDR2 YSLEER. V was cut by 4 bases and J by 1 base, with 10 bases left in between. This CDR3 contains 14 residues. The CDR3 here is CASSPRDAQETQYF. In DNA form, the CDR3 reads TGCGCCAGCAGCCCCCGGGACGCCCAAGAGACCCAGTACTTC.

This clonotype was picked up a small number of times. The chain carries TRBV5-6 and TRBJ1-5; possibly TRBD1 for D (5 bases). The CDR3 spans 12 residues. V was cut by 4 bases and J by 9 bases, with 11 bases left in between. Looked up from germline, CDR1 is SGHDT and CDR2 is YYEEEE. Here the CDR3 reads CASSPIGGPQHF. CDR3 bases: TGTGCCAGCAGCCCGATCGGGGGGCCCCAGCATTTT.

The V call is TRBV10-3, the J call TRBJ1-2; D is perhaps TRBD1 (5 bases). This CDR3 comprises 14 residues. Trimming left V 9 bases short and J 0 bases short, with 14 bases between. Germline-derived CDR1 and CDR2 are ENHRY and SYGVKD. CDR3 protein: CAIAPRGANYGYTF. In nucleotides, the CDR3 is TGTGCCATAGCCCCGAGGGGAGCTAACTATGGCTACACCTTC.

The chain carries TRBV9 and TRBJ2-2, with 7 nucleotides matching TRBD1. This CDR3 region has 14 residues. J was trimmed by 3 bases and V by 10 bases; bases with no gene match: 9. The germline V gene has CDR1 SGDLS and CDR2 YYNGEE. CDR3 region: CAASPQGDTGELFF. CDR3 DNA: TGTGCCGCCTCCCCTCAGGGGGACACCGGGGAGCTGTTTTTT. The full variable domain, completed using reference TRBV9 and TRBJ2-2, is DSGVTQTPKHLITATGQRVTLRCSPRSGDLSVYWYQQSLDQGLQFLIQYYNGEERAKGNILERFSAQQFPDLHSELNLSSLELGDSALYFCAASPQGDTGELFFGEGSRLTVL.

This clonotype was seen only a few times. The chain combines TRBV7-2 with TRBJ1-1; 8 nucleotides align to TRBD1. The CDR3 is 14 residues long. In germline, CDR1 is SGHTA, CDR2 FQGNSA. Unmatched junction bases numbered 6, after V lost 4 bases and J lost 5 bases. CDR3 sequence reads: CASSSWTGLTEAFF. CDR3 nucleotides: TGTGCCAGCAGCTCGTGGACAGGGTTGACTGAAGCTTTCTTT.

V gene TRBV20-1 combines with J gene TRBJ1-4, with D possibly matching TRBD1 (6 bases). CDR1 is DFQATT, CDR2 SNEGSKA, per germline (reference sequence). The length of the CDR3 is 13 residues. The V end was cut by 6 bases, the J end by 6 bases, with 14 bases between. CDR3 region: CSATPGQHEKLFF. The CDR3 DNA sequence: TGCAGTGCAACTCCGGGACAACATGAAAAACTGTTTTTT.

This clonotype was detected a few times. The rearrangement uses TRBV11-1 and TRBJ1-1; D gene unclear. CDR1 and CDR2 from the germline V gene are SGHAT and FQDESV (reference sequence). Trimming took 2 bases from V and 4 from J, leaving 11 bases between them. The length of the CDR3 is 14 residues. The CDR3 loop is CASSLRTEGTEAFF. For the CDR3, the DNA is TGTGCCAGCAGCTTAAGGACGGAAGGCACTGAAGCTTTCTTT.

The J gene is TRBJ2-1, the V gene TRBV20-1, with 9 bases matching TRBD2. The CDR3 contains 17 residues. The V gene end was trimmed by 3 bases and the J gene end by 1 base; junction bases not matched to a gene: 10. In germline, CDR1 is DFQATT, CDR2 SNEGSKA (reference sequence). The DNA of the CDR3 is TGCAGTGCTAGGTTCCGGCGGGGGGGCCAATCCTACAATGAGCAGTTCTTC. It encodes CSARFRRGGQSYNEQFF.

The chain couples TRBV6-5 to TRBJ1-2, with 12 nucleotides matching TRBD1. Looked up from germline, CDR1 is MNHEY and CDR2 is SVGAGI. The CDR3 totals 15 residues. With 2 bases clipped from V and 7 bases from J, the junction kept 5 bases outside the gene matches. CDR3 nucleotides: TGTGCCAGCAGTTACACGGGACAGGGGGCCTTTGGCTACACCTTC. Residues: CASSYTGQGAFGYTF.

V and J are TRBV10-3 and TRBJ1-1; D not certain. The CDR3 consists of 14 residues. With 7 bases removed from V and 0 bases from J, the gap between germline ends came to 12 bases. Germline V gene data show CDR1 as ENHRY and CDR2 as SYGVKD. CDR3 in amino acids: CAIINQDLNTEAFF. CDR3 coding DNA: TGTGCCATCATAAATCAGGACCTGAACACTGAAGCTTTCTTT.

This chain joins TRBV5-1 and TRBJ2-5; 7 nucleotides match TRBD1. The germline CDR1 and CDR2 sequences are SGHRS and YFSETQ. V gave up 4 bases and J gave up 6 bases; unmatched junction bases: 6. The CDR3 contains 13 residues. The CDR3 reads CASSLGTEKTQYF. The CDR3, as DNA: TGCGCCAGCAGCCTCGGGACAGAGAAGACCCAGTACTTC.

J is TRBJ2-3 and V is TRBV4-2; 7 nucleotides agree with TRBD1. Unmatched junction bases numbered 9, after V lost 3 bases and J lost 0 bases. The CDR3 covers 17 residues. Germline CDR1 reads LGHNA; CDR2 reads YNFKEQ. The CDR3 protein is CASSQAGTAYSTDTQYF. The CDR3 bases are TGTGCCAGCAGCCAGGCCGGGACAGCCTATAGCACAGATACGCAGTATTTT.

This clonotype was seen a few times. The rearrangement links TRBV5-1 to TRBJ2-3; D is unclear. Germline lookup yields CDR1 SGHRS and CDR2 YFSETQ. Trimming shortened V by 4 bases and J by 2 bases, and 14 bases separated the two germline ends. The CDR3 has 15 residues. This chain's CDR3 is CASSPRSPYTDTQYF. The CDR3, as DNA: TGCGCCAGCAGCCCCCGGTCCCCGTACACAGATACGCAGTATTTT.

In this sample, this clonotype turned up a few times. The chain recombines TRBV25-1 with TRBJ2-1; D is uncertain. With 1 base removed from V and 1 base from J, the gap between germline ends came to 2 bases. The CDR3 extends over 13 amino acids. Germline CDR1 is MGHDK and CDR2 is SYGVNS. CDR3 sequence: CASSESSYNEQFF. The CDR3 region has the DNA TGTGCCAGCAGTGAATCGTCCTACAATGAGCAGTTCTTC.

This clonotype was counted between two and nine times. The junction and the germline gene differ at one end; a read error may be behind it. The chain combines TRBV12-3 or TRBV12-4 with TRBJ2-7; D might be TRBD1 (7 bases). This CDR3 is 13 amino acids long. The CDR3 protein is CASREGGRGTPVF. CDR3 DNA: TGTGCCAGCAGAGAGGGGGGCAGGGGGACCCCCGTCTTC.